This record concerns one T cell receptor (beta chain) sequence. Antigen specificity is unknown. The entry originates in a study of cytomegalovirus exposure and HLA in healthy donors. Germline assignment: CDR1 SGHRS and CDR2 YFSETQ. Unmatched junction bases numbered 11, after V lost 4 bases and J lost 0 bases. The CDR3 totals 17 residues. Overall study findings and caveats: Sequencing artifact likely explains a cluster of highly shared sequence variants. A later analysis linked a missense variant in DCLRE1C to the trimming of TCR beta V and J genes. Common viral pathogens were later found to be apparently linked to several of the most significant clusters.

13 Jbeta primers and 60 Vbeta primers were used for the PCR. The data were produced by immunoSEQ multiplex PCR, yet TCRdb's version contains in-frame clones alone and is incomplete. The table has around 180,000 clones, around 85% seen once. The genes are TRBV5-1 and TRBJ2-3; 7 positions match TRBD1. The specimen sequenced was PBMCs. The sequence was collected from a boy aged 2-9 years in good health and CMV-seronegative. CDR3 in amino acids: CASSRHTGDISTDTQYF. In DNA, the CDR3 is TGCGCCAGCAGCCGACATACAGGGGATATCAGCACAGATACGCAGTATTTT.